The source of this TCR beta chain is a study of identical twins. General study results and limits: Twin-shared out-of-frame alpha sequences showed excess low generation probability. Cord blood beta clonotypes present at high abundance carried fewer insertions; no such pattern appeared in memory repertoires.

This clonotype has a count of ten or more. What it binds is unknown. V was pared by 1 base and J by 6 bases, with 3 bases of the junction left unmatched. This CDR3 region has 16 residues. CDR1 SGHAT and CDR2 FQNNGV come from the germline V gene. TCRdb independently ran MiXCR on the 5' RACE reads; one entry per CDR3 protein. The repertoire includes around 1.7 million distinct CDR3 sequences, more than 30% of them detected once, and 0.25% to 0.3% sits in the top ten. The V call is TRBV11-2, the J call TRBJ2-1; 13 nucleotides match TRBD2. The clonotype originates from a newborn girl in good health. The sequenced sample was cord blood. The CDR3 is CASSLGLAGGPNEQFF. The CDR3 DNA reads as TGTGCCAGCAGCTTAGGACTAGCGGGAGGCCCCAATGAGCAGTTCTTC.